A selection of T cell receptor beta chains follows, all from one sample in a study of OX40 agonist ivuxolimab in advanced cancers. Only in-frame clones appear in the TCRdb table, and some are missing; sequencing was by immunoSEQ multiplex PCR. The sample includes around 80,000 clones, 80% to 90% seen only once; the top ten take approximately 0.76%. This material consisted of CD4+ or CD8+ T cells sorted from blood, taken in a trial of the OX40 agonist ivuxolimab. These receptors were collected from an adult with an advanced solid tumor such as melanoma, head and neck, liver or kidney cancer. CDR3s include the opening cysteine and the closing phenylalanine or tryptophan. A D gene is named only where the DNA matches it firmly. Clone size appears in some rows only: once, few, many, or a class for an expanded clone.

>NA|NA|TRBV28|TRBJ1-3
CASSLNFRNTIYF
TGTGCCAGCAGTTTGAACTTTCGCAACACCATATATTTT
>NA|NA|TRBV9|TRBJ2-7
CASSVAGTYEQYF
TGTGCCAGCAGCGTAGCCGGGACCTACGAGCAGTACTTC
>NA|TRBD2|TRBV7-2|TRBJ2-3
CASSRRLAGGPHTQYF
TGTGCCAGCAGCCGCCGCCTAGCGGGAGGGCCTCATACGCAGTATTTT
>NA|NA|TRBV5-1|TRBJ2-6
CASSLGGTINVLTF
TGCGCCAGCAGCTTGGGCGGGACCATCAACGTCCTGACTTTC
>NA|NA|TRBV6-1|TRBJ1-1
CASSEADKGAEAFF
TGTGCCAGCAGTGAGGCGGACAAGGGGGCTGAAGCTTTCTTT
>NA|NA|TRBV6-6|TRBJ2-7
CASSPAARVSYEQYF
TGTGCCAGCAGTCCAGCCGCTAGGGTGAGTTACGAGCAGTACTTC
>NA|NA|TRBV19|TRBJ1-2
CASSRQGAYGYTF
TGTGCCAGTAGTCGGCAGGGAGCCTATGGCTACACCTTC
>NA|TRBD1|TRBV7-8|TRBJ1-5
CASSSHRQGLPNQPQHF
TGTGCCAGCAGCTCACACCGACAGGGGCTACCTAATCAGCCCCAGCATTTT
>few|NA|TRBV28|TRBJ1-5
CASSLLGPQHF
TGTGCCAGCAGTTTACTGGGGCCCCAGCATTTT
>NA|TRBD1|TRBV30|TRBJ2-1
CAWSQGAPLQFF
TGTGCCTGGAGTCAGGGGGCCCCCCTGCAGTTCTTC
>NA|NA|TRBV7-9|TRBJ2-2
CASSVSSVGELFF
TGTGCCAGCAGCGTTTCTAGCGTCGGGGAGCTGTTTTTT
>NA|NA|TRBV7-8|TRBJ1-3
CASSMAVRGNTIYF
TGTGCCAGCAGCATGGCAGTCCGGGGAAACACCATATATTTT
>NA|TRBD1|TRBV4-3|TRBJ2-7
CASSQDRAGGSYEQYF
TGCGCCAGCAGCCAAGATAGGGCAGGGGGCTCCTACGAGCAGTACTTC
>few|NA|TRBV19|TRBJ1-2
CASSIYGNPYGYTF
TGTGCCAGTAGTATATACGGCAACCCCTATGGCTACACCTTC
>NA|NA|TRBV7-9|TRBJ2-1
CASSFRLGEINEQFF
TGTGCCAGCAGCTTTAGGTTAGGGGAAATAAATGAGCAGTTCTTC
>NA|NA|TRBV19|TRBJ2-7
CASSIGYEQYF
TGTGCCAGTAGTATTGGTTACGAGCAGTACTTC
>NA|NA|TRBV6-5|TRBJ1-4
CASRTATINEKLFF
TGTGCCAGCAGGACAGCCACCATTAATGAAAAACTGTTTTTT
>NA|NA|TRBV28|TRBJ1-4
CASTLGAASGLFF
TGTGCCAGCACCCTTGGGGCGGCGAGTGGGCTGTTTTTT
>NA|TRBD1|TRBV10-3|TRBJ2-3
CAISLDRADTDTQYF
TGTGCCATCAGTCTGGACAGGGCAGACACAGATACGCAGTATTTT
>NA|NA|TRBV18|TRBJ1-1
CASSPPFTPVNTEAFF
TGTGCCAGCTCACCACCGTTCACCCCGGTGAACACTGAAGCTTTCTTT
>NA|NA|TRBV5-4|TRBJ2-3
CASSLEDRADTQYF
TGTGCCAGCAGCTTGGAAGACAGAGCAGATACGCAGTATTTT
>NA|NA|TRBV4-2|TRBJ2-5
CASSQRAGEQETQYF
TGTGCCAGCAGCCAAAGGGCCGGCGAGCAAGAGACCCAGTACTTC
>once|NA|TRBV20-1|TRBJ2-1
CSARLLFEQFF
TGCAGTGCCAGGCTCCTTTTTGAGCAGTTCTTC
>once|NA|TRBV30|TRBJ1-1
CAWGGRGSTEAFF
TGTGCCTGGGGGGGCCGGGGTAGTACTGAAGCTTTCTTT
>NA|TRBD1|TRBV7-9|TRBJ2-2
CASSTDRGRTGELFF
TGTGCCAGCAGCACGGACAGGGGGCGAACCGGGGAGCTGTTTTTT
>NA|NA|TRBV2|TRBJ2-3
CASRRESGTDTQYF
TGTGCCAGCAGGAGGGAAAGCGGCACAGATACGCAGTATTTT
>NA|TRBD1|TRBV5-1|TRBJ2-2
CASQQGENTGELFF
TGCGCCAGCCAACAGGGGGAGAACACCGGGGAGCTGTTTTTT
>NA|NA|TRBV2|TRBJ1-1
CASTRLVMNTEAFF
TGTGCCAGCACTCGACTCGTCATGAACACTGAAGCTTTCTTT
>NA|TRBD2|TRBV11-1|TRBJ2-2
CASRGRANTGELFF
TGTGCCAGCCGCGGGAGGGCGAACACCGGGGAGCTGTTTTTT